This is a list of T cell receptor beta chains from one sample in a study of cytomegalovirus exposure and HLA in healthy donors. The data were produced by immunoSEQ multiplex PCR, yet TCRdb's version contains in-frame clones alone and is incomplete. The data hold some 180,000 clones, with roughly 86% observed a single time. Sequencing was performed on PBMCs. The source is a man aged 25 to 45 in good health and CMV-seropositive. Both conserved end residues are part of each CDR3. D genes are given only for firm matches. Clone sizes are given selectively: once, few, many, or a class where the clone is expanded.

>NA|TRBV11-3|TRBJ2-5|16|TRBD2
CASSSLFTSGGLSQYF
TGTGCCAGCAGCTCCCTCTTCACTAGCGGGGGGTTGTCCCAGTACTTC
>NA|TRBV28|TRBJ2-1|17|NA
CASIHRRGSLYYNEQFF
TGTGCCAGCATCCATCGAAGGGGTTCCCTATACTACAATGAGCAGTTCTTC
>NA|TRBV18|TRBJ1-1|15|NA
CASSHSTAEYTEAFF
TGTGCCAGCTCACACTCGACCGCAGAGTACACTGAAGCTTTCTTT
>NA|TRBV27|TRBJ2-7|15|NA
CASSKGPLTTYEQYF
TGTGCCAGCAGTAAGGGACCCCTGACCACCTACGAGCAGTACTTC
>NA|TRBV5-6|TRBJ2-5|15|NA
CASSPHGGYSETQYF
TGTGCCAGCAGCCCACATGGTGGCTACAGCGAGACCCAGTACTTC
>NA|TRBV4-1|TRBJ2-5|17|NA
CASSQERITTYQETQYF
TGCGCCAGCAGCCAAGAGCGAATAACTACTTATCAAGAGACCCAGTACTTC
>NA|TRBV7-6|TRBJ1-2|13|NA
CASSSERNYGYTF
TGTGCCAGCAGCTCCGAGCGAAACTATGGCTACACCTTC
>NA|TRBV30|TRBJ1-2|15|NA
CAADHRQARNYGYTF
TGTGCTGCTGATCATCGACAGGCCCGGAACTATGGCTACACCTTC
>few|TRBV11-3|TRBJ1-2|13|NA
CASSLDPWDGYTF
TGTGCCAGCAGCTTAGATCCATGGGATGGCTACACCTTC
>few|TRBV6-5|TRBJ1-5|13|NA
CASSYGSNQPQHF
TGTGCCAGCAGTTACGGAAGCAATCAGCCCCAGCATTTT
>NA|TRBV7-9|TRBJ2-6|17|TRBD1
CASSPTGANSGANVLTF
TGTGCCAGCAGCCCGACAGGGGCTAACTCTGGGGCCAACGTCCTGACTTTC
>NA|TRBV7-2|TRBJ2-7|15|NA
CASSFPTATSYEQYF
TGTGCCAGCAGCTTCCCGACAGCAACTTCCTACGAGCAGTACTTC
>NA|TRBV29-1|TRBJ1-1|13|NA
CSVGVDVNTEAFF
TGCAGCGTTGGGGTGGACGTGAACACTGAAGCTTTCTTT
>NA|TRBV6-1|TRBJ1-4|16|NA
CASSEESVGLSEKLFF
TGTGCCAGCAGTGAAGAGAGTGTCGGTCTCAGTGAAAAACTGTTTTTT
>NA|TRBV5-6|TRBJ2-7|14|NA
CASSLRRYFYEQYF
TGTGCCAGCAGCTTGAGACGATATTTCTACGAGCAGTACTTC
>few|TRBV7-9|TRBJ2-3|14|NA
CASSFGRGEDTQYF
TGTGCCAGCAGCTTCGGCCGAGGGGAAGATACGCAGTATTTT
>once|TRBV9|TRBJ1-4|15|NA
CASSPPGQGNEKLFF
TGTGCCAGCAGCCCCCCGGGCCAGGGGAATGAAAAACTGTTTTTT
>NA|TRBV29-1|TRBJ2-7|15|TRBD2
CSAAGTSGSSYEQYF
TGCAGCGCTGCGGGGACTAGCGGGAGCTCCTACGAGCAGTACTTC
>few|TRBV25-1|TRBJ1-6|14|TRBD1
CASRPTGRDSPLHF
TGTGCCAGCAGGCCGACAGGGAGGGATTCACCCCTCCACTTT
>NA|TRBV5-4|TRBJ2-1|13|NA
CASSLGEYNEQFF
TGTGCCAGCAGCTTGGGGGAGTACAATGAGCAGTTCTTC
>NA|TRBV28|TRBJ2-3|15|NA
CASSLGPHSTDTQYF
TGTGCCAGCAGTTTAGGACCCCATAGCACAGATACGCAGTATTTT
>NA|TRBV5-4|TRBJ2-2|14|NA
CASSLRGGTGELFF
TGTGCCAGCAGCTTGCGGGGTGGCACCGGGGAGCTGTTTTTT
>NA|TRBV11-3|TRBJ2-1|15|NA
CASSLEGVSSGEQFF
TGTGCCAGCAGCTTAGAAGGTGTCAGCAGCGGTGAGCAGTTCTTC
>NA|TRBV20-1|TRBJ1-1|10|NA
CSSAHTEAFF
TGCAGTTCGGCGCACACTGAAGCTTTCTTT
>NA|TRBV5-6|TRBJ2-2|16|TRBD2
CASSPLIAGAVGELFF
TGTGCCAGCAGCCCTTTAATAGCGGGAGCTGTCGGGGAGCTGTTTTTT
>NA|TRBV2|TRBJ2-1|12|TRBD2
CASVGRDDEQFF
TGTGCCAGCGTCGGGAGGGACGATGAGCAGTTCTTC
>NA|TRBV27|TRBJ1-4|15|NA
CASSLSRVSDEKLFF
TGTGCCAGCAGTTTATCGCGGGTATCAGATGAAAAACTGTTTTTT